One sample yielded the 4 T cell receptor beta chains listed below, sequenced in a study of T-cell memory formation after mild COVID-19. TCRdb redid the calling of the 5' RACE reads with MiXCR, one entry per CDR3 protein. The sample contains fewer than 400,000 distinct CDR3 sequences, 10% to 15% of which appear only once. Input material: PBMCs or a T cell subset sorted from them (not recorded which). The receptors come from a man between 18 and 29 years old who had mild COVID-19 (a few samples of this study predate the infection). Cell type and time point are not known.

This clonotype was recorded many times. J is TRBJ1-1 and V is TRBV12-3 or TRBV12-4; the D is unclear. This CDR3 is 13 amino acids long. V was clipped by 2 bases and J by 1 base, with 5 bases between them. The CDR3 coding sequence is TGTGCCAGCAGTTTATACAGGAACACTGAAGCTTTCTTT. Translated, it gives CASSLYRNTEAFF.

This clonotype has just a few counts. The chain combines TRBV4-1 with TRBJ1-5; D might be TRBD1 (5 bases). The ends were cut back, 5 bases at V and 4 bases at J, with 18 bases in the middle. CDR3 length: 16 amino acids. Germline CDR1 reads MGHRA; CDR2 reads YSYEKL. CDR3 sequence reads: CASSWGGGAGNQPQHF. The CDR3 nucleotides read TGCGCCAGCAGCTGGGGTGGGGGTGCAGGGAATCAGCCCCAGCATTTT.

Only a few counts were recorded for this clonotype. The chain couples TRBV14 to TRBJ2-1, with D perhaps TRBD2 (5 bases). V lost 0 bases to trimming and J lost 1 base, with 16 bases between them. CDR3 length: 18 residues. The germline V gene encodes CDR1 SGHDN and CDR2 FVKESK. The CDR3 DNA is TGTGCCAGCAGCCAAGATCGCGGGCCACTCGATTCCTACAATGAGCAGTTCTTC. Encoded protein: CASSQDRGPLDSYNEQFF.

This clonotype showed up just a few times. The V gene is TRBV21-1, the J gene TRBJ2-5. TRBV21-1 is termed a pseudogene. The length of the CDR3 is 8 residues. The CDR3 here is CASRSQYF. The CDR3 bases are TGTGCCAGCAGGTCCCAGTACTTC.